The 2 T cell receptor beta chains listed next were all sequenced from one sample in a study of T cells after yellow fever vaccination. Each CDR3 protein is one row after TCRdb ran MiXCR on the 5' RACE reads. Of hundreds of thousands of distinct CDR3 sequences detected, 20% to 25% appear once; the ten largest clones hold about 16%. The source was PBMCs, collected more than 20 days after the first yellow fever vaccination. Source of these receptors: a man between 18 and 35 years old who received the YFV17D yellow fever vaccine.

The rearrangement joins TRBV6-5 to TRBJ2-1; 9 nucleotides line up with TRBD1. The junction had 2 bases not matched to a gene; V was cut back by 2 bases and J by 3 bases. The CDR3 totals 15 residues. Germline CDR1 reads MNHEY; CDR2 reads SVGAGI. Written as DNA, the CDR3 is TGTGCCAGCAGTTACGACAGGGGGTACTACAATGAGCAGTTCTTC. Encoded protein: CASSYDRGYYNEQFF.

The chain combines TRBV25-1 with TRBJ2-3; D is perhaps TRBD2 (7 bases). CDR3 length: 13 residues. The germline gives CDR1 MGHDK, CDR2 SYGVNS. V was trimmed by 7 bases and J by 3 bases, leaving 11 bases between them. The CDR3 here is CASTRGATDTQYF. The CDR3 DNA sequence: TGTGCCAGCACCCGGGGGGCGACAGATACGCAGTATTTT.